The clone carrying this T cell receptor (beta chain) was observed a single time. Its matching antigen is unknown. The data originate from a study of cytomegalovirus exposure and HLA in healthy donors. Study overall: Earlier findings included some 120 million unique TCR beta sequences obtained from about 170 million T cells.

Primers for the PCR totalled 60 Vbeta and 13 Jbeta. How the authors handled the data: In a later analysis, of 80 million to 90 million unique beta chains, roughly 10 million appeared in at least two donors. Generated by immunoSEQ multiplex PCR, the TCRdb table keeps only in-frame clones and is missing some. V and J calls and clone size come straight from that table; D and trimming were deduced from the DNA. The sample carries about 98,000 clones, around 83% recorded once. Study results and limitations: It was only CMV serostatus that was available as immune exposure information.

Nominal health characterized the donors when sampled, though unrecorded immune exposures were likely. Sequences were obtained from PBMCs. This clonotype was obtained from a female donor in good health and CMV-seropositive.

The CDR3 sequence: CASSLRTSGSTDTQYF. The CDR3 nucleotides read TGTGCCAGCAGCCTCCGGACTAGCGGGAGCACAGATACGCAGTATTTT. The chain combines TRBV13 with TRBJ2-3, with 11 positions matching TRBD2. The CDR3 contains 16 residues. Germline V gene lookup returns CDR1 PRHDT and CDR2 FYEKMQ (reference sequence). V lost 5 bases, J lost 0 bases, and 4 bases stayed unmatched.